The 10 T cell receptor beta chains in this list originate from one sample, sequenced in a study of blood T cell repertoires in COVID-19. Produced via immunoSEQ multiplex PCR; TCRdb's table is partial and in-frame only. The table records some 51,000 clones, around nine tenths of them present only once. The specimen sequenced was peripheral blood. These TCRs come from a man aged 55 to 70 with acute or convalescent COVID-19.

The J gene is TRBJ2-7, the V gene TRBV4-2, with 12 nucleotides matching TRBD2. Germline V gives CDR1 LGHNA, CDR2 YNFKEQ. Trimming removed 8 bases from V and 3 bases from J; junction bases left unmatched: 11. CDR3 size: 16 residues. The CDR3 reads CASGEPVTSGSYEQYF. CDR3 DNA sequence: TGTGCCAGCGGAGAGCCTGTGACTAGCGGGAGCTACGAGCAGTACTTC.

This chain joins TRBV5-5 and TRBJ1-2; TRBD1 matches 12 bases. The V gene end was trimmed by 3 bases and the J gene end by 3 bases; junction bases not matched to a gene: 9. The CDR3 runs 17 residues. Germline-derived CDR1 and CDR2 are SGHKS and YYEKEE (reference sequence). CDR3 sequence: CASSYGTGGRGYYGYTF. The CDR3 coding sequence is TGTGCCAGCAGCTACGGGACAGGGGGCCGGGGATACTATGGCTACACCTTC.

This sequence joins TRBV6-1 and TRBJ2-3, with 11 bases fitting TRBD2. The germline V gene encodes CDR1 MNHNS and CDR2 SASEGT. V shed 1 base, J shed 7 bases, and the junction held 4 bases outside the gene matches. This CDR3 comprises 15 residues. The CDR3: CASSEDSGGAYTQYF. The CDR3 bases are TGTGCCAGCAGTGAAGATAGCGGGGGGGCGTATACGCAGTATTTT.

The chain is built from TRBV4-1 and TRBJ2-2; D not certain. The germline gives CDR1 MGHRA, CDR2 YSYEKL. The CDR3 runs to 13 residues. The V end lost 1 base, the J end lost 9 bases, and 9 bases lay between the germline ends. CDR3 nucleotides: TGCGCCAGCAGCCAAGTTAAGAGTAGGGAGCTGTTTTTT. Its translation is CASSQVKSRELFF.

This rearrangement joins TRBV19 to TRBJ1-2; 9 nucleotides agree with TRBD1. Germline CDR1 LNHDA, CDR2 SQIVND (reference sequence). V was pared by 6 bases and J by 6 bases, with 5 bases of the junction left unmatched. The CDR3 has 13 amino acids. This CDR3 is CASRTGQGDGYTF. DNA for the CDR3: TGTGCCAGTAGAACGGGACAGGGAGATGGCTACACCTTC.

The chain carries TRBV19 and TRBJ1-5; 8 nucleotides line up with TRBD1. The CDR3 is made up of 16 amino acids. CDR1 is LNHDA and CDR2 is SQIVND in the germline V gene (reference sequence). Unmatched junction bases numbered 7, after V lost 3 bases and J lost 3 bases. The CDR3 sequence is CASSIYRTGNNQPQHF. CDR3 coding DNA: TGTGCCAGTAGTATTTATAGGACAGGGAACAATCAGCCCCAGCATTTT.

This chain uses TRBV11-2 with TRBJ2-4, with a tentative D call TRBD1 (5 bases). The CDR3 is 13 amino acids. Trimming shortened V by 5 bases and J by 6 bases, and 11 bases separated the two germline ends. Germline V gene data show CDR1 as SGHAT and CDR2 as FQNNGV. CDR3 DNA: TGTGCCAGCAGCCCCGACAGCCGAAACATTCAGTACTTC. It encodes CASSPDSRNIQYF.

Only one count was recorded for this clone. The rearrangement uses TRBV7-2 and TRBJ2-3; 9 nucleotides line up with TRBD2. Germline CDR1 SGHTA, CDR2 FQGNSA. V dropped 3 bases and J dropped 2; count of bases not matched to a gene: 3. The CDR3 runs 15 residues. The CDR3 loop reads CASSFLAGNTDTQYF. CDR3 DNA: TGTGCCAGCAGCTTCCTAGCGGGGAACACAGATACGCAGTATTTT.

This clone was counted a few times. The V and J genes are TRBV24-1 and TRBJ2-1; 12 nucleotides agree with TRBD2. V shed 4 bases and J 5 bases; nucleotides not matched to a gene: 2. The germline V gene has CDR1 KGHDR and CDR2 SFDVKD. The CDR3 is 15 residues long. The CDR3 bases are TGTGCCACCAGTGACACTAGCGGGGGGAACAATGAGCAGTTCTTC. Translating it yields CATSDTSGGNNEQFF.

The rearrangement joins TRBV27 to TRBJ2-7; perhaps TRBD1 as D (5 bases). The CDR3 totals 13 residues. Trimming shortened V by 2 bases and J by 1 base, and 6 bases separated the two germline ends. Germline values: CDR1 MNHEY, CDR2 SMNVEV (reference sequence). CDR3 sequence (DNA): TGTGCCAGCAGTTTAAGACAGTCCTACGAGCAGTACTTC. It codes for CASSLRQSYEQYF.